These T cell receptor beta chains were read from a single sample in a study of T-cell reconstitution after alpha-beta-depleted transplantation in children. Using its own MiXCR run on the PCR reads, TCRdb lists one record per CDR3 protein. The sample shows 450,000 to 600,000 distinct CDR3 sequences, about 31% of them seen only once. The sequenced sample was PBMCs from the stem cell graft donor, obtained from the stem cell graft. The origin of the receptors is a human donor who donated a stem cell graft to a child with aplastic anemia. Each CDR3 is given without its conserved first and last residue. The order of the fields is V gene, J gene, CDR3 protein.

TRBV7-9	TRBJ2-7	ASSDTGTSVEGVEQY
TRBV9	TRBJ1-2	ASSVVQNYGYT
TRBV15	TRBJ2-5	ATSRGTVQETQY
TRBV7-2	TRBJ1-2	ASSQGLRAEGYT
TRBV12-3/TRBV12-4	TRBJ2-6	ASTKEGGAGANVLT
TRBV15	TRBJ2-6	ATSRDYSHSGANVLT
TRBV5-4	TRBJ2-5	ASSPPRQGGQETQY
TRBV5-1	TRBJ2-3	ASSFNRVDTQY
TRBV12-3/TRBV12-4	TRBJ1-4	ASSLALGGEKLF
TRBV20-1	TRBJ1-5	SASSGTGVGNQPQH
TRBV6-1	TRBJ1-1	ASSVIAGTTEAF
TRBV7-9	TRBJ2-5	ASSPPTQPGGGETQY
TRBV7-9	TRBJ1-4	ASSDLGTEWSKLF
TRBV4-2	TRBJ1-1	ASSQDPVNTEAF
TRBV9	TRBJ2-5	ASSVDSGAGQETQY
TRBV5-5	TRBJ2-7	ASSPGTGNYEQY
TRBV7-2	TRBJ1-2	ASSLMRTNYGYT
TRBV10-2	TRBJ2-1	ASSDWVGGYNEQF
TRBV12-3/TRBV12-4	TRBJ2-5	ASSPGGPQETQY
TRBV5-8	TRBJ2-1	ASSSRRGRWNEQF
TRBV20-1	TRBJ2-3	SARLELNTDTQY
TRBV7-2	TRBJ2-1	ASRVEFASYNEQF
TRBV20-1	TRBJ2-7	SARTGGYEQY
TRBV10-3	TRBJ1-1	AISETEANTEAF
TRBV9	TRBJ1-1	ASSPTGEWAF
TRBV4-3	TRBJ2-1	ASSQDRGETEDEQF
TRBV29-1	TRBJ2-7	SGLDRSYEQY
TRBV7-3	TRBJ2-1	ASSLTPSGRVYNEQF
TRBV18	TRBJ2-2	ASSPIGTSGELF
TRBV11-2	TRBJ1-5	ASSLTGTVSNQPQH
TRBV7-9	TRBJ2-2	ASRGNQNTGELF
TRBV28	TRBJ2-6	ATLKGVSGANVLT
TRBV7-2	TRBJ1-1	ASSLRVEAF
TRBV5-1	TRBJ2-7	ASSLGSGGRASPYEQY
TRBV4-3	TRBJ1-5	ASSQSTGFGNQPQH
TRBV12-3/TRBV12-4	TRBJ1-1	ASSPTSVGNTEAF
TRBV20-1	TRBJ1-1	SAGTGGTGTEAF
TRBV20-1	TRBJ1-3	SARAPRRRRSPSGNTIY
TRBV29-1	TRBJ2-5	SGGGQPSQETQY
TRBV11-2	TRBJ2-3	ASSSLGGTGTDTQY
TRBV7-2	TRBJ2-3	ASSLDRASTDTQY
TRBV6-1	TRBJ2-6	ASSLKRQGSRSGANVLT
TRBV6-2/TRBV6-3	TRBJ2-4	ASRNRGAKNIQY
TRBV4-2	TRBJ2-3	ASSQETSSRADTQY
TRBV18	TRBJ1-1	ASSPTNMNTEAF
TRBV5-4	TRBJ2-3	ASSRETGGLTDTQY
TRBV4-3	TRBJ2-5	ASSQDWGQGRETQY
TRBV20-1	TRBJ1-6	SARDGAQPLH
TRBV6-4	TRBJ2-2	ASSDSASGTGELF